Listed here is a single T cell receptor (beta chain). Which antigen it targets is not known. Per-nucleotide qualities are absent, and no much larger clonotype sits a single base away. PBMCs were isolated by Ficoll-Paque density gradient centrifugation. The germline V gene (reference sequence) sets CDR1 to DFQATT and CDR2 to SNEGSKA. At the junction V is shortened by 0 bases and J by 5 bases; bases outside the gene matches: 3. From the cysteine through the phenylalanine, the CDR3 covers 13 amino acids. Of all the DNA, just the CDR3 is kept, 39 bases in frame from base 1. This sample was taken from a study of T-cell memory formation after mild COVID-19 (dated by TCRdb to the early 2020s). Context from the whole study: Most TCR sequence clusters were specific to one of the two donors. In two donors, T-cell clones that expanded and contracted after mild COVID-19 were followed by sequencing TCRalpha and TCRbeta repertoires longitudinally. Two young, previously healthy adult volunteers, one female and one male, were included in the cohort.

Sequencing took place on an Illumina NovaSeq 6000. cDNA libraries for TCRalpha and TCRbeta were prepared by 5'RACE using constant-segment primers, with sample barcodes and unique molecular identifiers added. RNA was extracted from every sample with Trizol reagent. Amplification of the libraries took two PCR steps, and the second step added a second sample barcode plus Illumina TruSeq adapters. Sequencing of the libraries was done on an Illumina NovaSeq, producing 2 x 150 bp paired-end reads. On the authors' methods: With migec v1.2.7, reads were demultiplexed and then collapsed into UMI-guided consensus sequences. Using mixcr v2.1.11, the UMI consensuses were aligned to TRA and TRB V and J templates and assembled into clonotypes. Clonotypes were classified as expanded or contracted when called significant by both edgeR and NoisET, with noise models trained on biological replicates. For edgeR calls, a false discovery rate-adjusted p below 0.01 and a log2 fold-change threshold of 1 were applied. As an exploratory analysis of dynamics, PCA with hierarchical clustering was applied to max-normalized trajectories of the 1000 most abundant clonotypes. Separately sequenced CD4+ and CD8+ repertoires were used to assign a CD4 or CD8 phenotype to each responding clone. TCRdb's own reprocessing of the public reads used fastp at Q25 and MiXCR and kept productive beta chains. Rows matching on CDR3 protein sequence are summarized as one entry with the most common DNA and genes. TCRdb's processing, not the authors', yielded these V and J calls. Recorded for this sample are around 340,000 distinct CDR3 sequences; approximately 13% of them occurred a single time. Jointly, the top ten make up 22% of the sample.

Broad study findings and their caveats: From day 15 to 85, contracting clones showed balanced CD4/CD8 phenotypes, whereas a second wave of clones that expanded from day 15 to 37 leaned towards CD4+. Some responding clones were detected in pre-infection memory, suggesting pre-existing cross-reactive memory T cells joined the SARS-CoV-2 response. Only two mild cases were covered by the study, and larger cohorts that include severe cases with pre-infection samples were considered necessary. Contracting CD4+ clones were found mainly in CM and EM memory subsets, while CD8+ clones were enriched in EMRA. Whether the second-wave clones peaking on day 37 were SARS-CoV-2 specific was not confirmed.

Material for sequencing was PBMCs or a T cell subset sorted from them (not recorded which). This sequence was found in a man younger than 35 who had mild COVID-19 (a few samples of this study predate the infection). The sample titles of this study are shuffled in the database, so cell type and time point are left out; the donor was told from shared clones. The chain links TRBV20-1 with TRBJ2-5, with TRBD1 identical over 7 junction bases. The CDR3 region has the sequence CSARDTGVETQYF. The DNA sequence reads TGCAGTGCTAGAGATACAGGGGTGGAGACCCAGTACTTC.